These T cell receptor beta chains were read from a single sample in a study of T cell responses to AZD1222 COVID-19 vaccine. Data came from immunoSEQ multiplex PCR; TCRdb stores just in-frame clones and leaves some out. Here the sample spans around 26,000 clones, approximately 85% being singletons. This material consisted of peripheral blood, taken 28 days after the second AZD1222 dose. The receptors stem from an adult who received the AZD1222 COVID-19 vaccine. The CDR3 runs from the conserved cysteine through the conserved F or W. Fields, in order: clone size, V gene, D gene, J gene, CDR3 DNA, CDR3 protein. A D gene is named only where the DNA matches it firmly. Clone size appears in some rows only: once, few, many, or a class for an expanded clone.

clone size: NA
V gene: TRBV5-1
D gene: NA
J gene: TRBJ1-2
CDR3 DNA: TGCGCCAGCAGCCCTGGGGTTCGACAGTCAGCTACTCTAGCTAACTATGGCTACACCTTC
CDR3 protein: CASSPGVRQSATLANYGYTF

clone size: NA
V gene: TRBV18
D gene: NA
J gene: TRBJ2-1
CDR3 DNA: TGTGCCAGCTCACCAACTATTGGGGGCGCCTACAATGAGCAGTTCTTC
CDR3 protein: CASSPTIGGAYNEQFF

clone size: few
V gene: TRBV7-9
D gene: NA
J gene: TRBJ2-3
CDR3 DNA: TGTGCCAGCAGCTCGACCACAGATACGCAGTATTTT
CDR3 protein: CASSSTTDTQYF

clone size: NA
V gene: TRBV7-2
D gene: NA
J gene: TRBJ1-1
CDR3 DNA: TGTGCCAGCAACTTGGCAGGGTCTTCGAACACTGAAGCTTTCTTT
CDR3 protein: CASNLAGSSNTEAFF

clone size: NA
V gene: TRBV6-1
D gene: NA
J gene: TRBJ1-1
CDR3 DNA: TGTGCCAGCAGTGAATCTTGGACGGTGAACACTGAAGCTTTCTTT
CDR3 protein: CASSESWTVNTEAFF

clone size: NA
V gene: TRBV7-8
D gene: NA
J gene: TRBJ1-1
CDR3 DNA: TGTGCCAGCAGCTTTACACCGAACACTGAAGCTTTCTTT
CDR3 protein: CASSFTPNTEAFF

clone size: NA
V gene: TRBV7-2
D gene: NA
J gene: TRBJ2-7
CDR3 DNA: TGTGCCAGCTCCATCCGCACCGCCAGCTCCTACGAGCAGTACTTC
CDR3 protein: CASSIRTASSYEQYF

clone size: NA
V gene: TRBV3-1/TRBV3-2
D gene: TRBD2
J gene: TRBJ2-1
CDR3 DNA: TGTGCCAGCAGCCCGAGCGGGGGGGCCCACAATGAGCAGTTCTTC
CDR3 protein: CASSPSGGAHNEQFF

clone size: NA
V gene: TRBV12-5
D gene: NA
J gene: TRBJ1-5
CDR3 DNA: TGTGCTAGTGGTTTCTCCATCCCGGGTCAGCCCCAGCATTTT
CDR3 protein: CASGFSIPGQPQHF

clone size: NA
V gene: TRBV7-9
D gene: NA
J gene: TRBJ2-2
CDR3 DNA: TGTGCCAGCAGCTTAGCGCGGCCAGGGCGGACCGGGGAGCTGTTTTTT
CDR3 protein: CASSLARPGRTGELFF

clone size: NA
V gene: TRBV24-1
D gene: NA
J gene: TRBJ1-2
CDR3 DNA: TGTGCCACCAGTGATAAGGGGAGGATCGAGGGCTACACCTTC
CDR3 protein: CATSDKGRIEGYTF

clone size: NA
V gene: TRBV7-6
D gene: NA
J gene: TRBJ2-3
CDR3 DNA: TGTGCCAGCAGCTACTCGAGTGCAGATACGCAGTATTTT
CDR3 protein: CASSYSSADTQYF

clone size: NA
V gene: TRBV6-5
D gene: NA
J gene: TRBJ1-6
CDR3 DNA: TGTGCCAGCAGTTACGCCCAGGGGTCTAATTCACCCCTCCACTTT
CDR3 protein: CASSYAQGSNSPLHF

clone size: NA
V gene: TRBV5-1
D gene: TRBD2
J gene: TRBJ2-7
CDR3 DNA: TGCGCCAGCAGCTCTAGCGGTAGCTCCTACGAGCAGTACTTC
CDR3 protein: CASSSSGSSYEQYF

clone size: once
V gene: TRBV24-1
D gene: NA
J gene: TRBJ2-5
CDR3 DNA: TGTGCCCTTGGCCTAGTCCAAGAGACCCAGTACTTC
CDR3 protein: CALGLVQETQYF

clone size: NA
V gene: TRBV6-6
D gene: TRBD1
J gene: TRBJ1-1
CDR3 DNA: TGTGCCAACGGACAGGGTGGGACTGAAGCTTTCTTT
CDR3 protein: CANGQGGTEAFF

clone size: NA
V gene: TRBV4-3
D gene: NA
J gene: TRBJ1-3
CDR3 DNA: TGCGCCAGCAGCTATTCTGGAAACACCATATATTTT
CDR3 protein: CASSYSGNTIYF

clone size: once
V gene: TRBV5-3
D gene: NA
J gene: TRBJ1-1
CDR3 DNA: TGTGCCAGAAGCTTGGGCGGGGTTGAAGCTTTCTTT
CDR3 protein: CARSLGGVEAFF

clone size: NA
V gene: TRBV1
D gene: NA
J gene: TRBJ2-2
CDR3 DNA: TGCACCAGCAGCCGGGGGTCGAACACCGGGGAGCTGTTTTTT
CDR3 protein: CTSSRGSNTGELFF

clone size: NA
V gene: TRBV6-1
D gene: NA
J gene: TRBJ1-1
CDR3 DNA: TGTGCCAGCAGTGAGTCTCTCGGCACTGAAGCTTTCTTT
CDR3 protein: CASSESLGTEAFF

clone size: NA
V gene: TRBV2
D gene: NA
J gene: TRBJ1-4
CDR3 DNA: TGTGCCAGCAGTCCCTTGGGAGGGCGGAGTGAAAAACTGTTTTTT
CDR3 protein: CASSPLGGRSEKLFF

clone size: NA
V gene: TRBV5-6
D gene: TRBD1
J gene: TRBJ1-1
CDR3 DNA: TGTGCCAGCAGCAACTACTTGAGACAGGGACCAAACACTGAAGCTTTCTTT
CDR3 protein: CASSNYLRQGPNTEAFF

clone size: NA
V gene: TRBV6-2/TRBV6-3
D gene: TRBD1
J gene: TRBJ1-6
CDR3 DNA: TGTGCCAGCAGTTTTACTCCGTCAGGGGGCTCACCCCTCCACTTT
CDR3 protein: CASSFTPSGGSPLHF

clone size: NA
V gene: TRBV6-2/TRBV6-3
D gene: NA
J gene: TRBJ1-5
CDR3 DNA: TGTGCCAGCAGTTCGGCGGACCGCCTCGGGCCCCAGCATTTT
CDR3 protein: CASSSADRLGPQHF

clone size: NA
V gene: TRBV10-3
D gene: NA
J gene: TRBJ2-7
CDR3 DNA: TGTGCCATCAGTGAACAGGAGCCCGAGCAGTACTTC
CDR3 protein: CAISEQEPEQYF

clone size: NA
V gene: TRBV7-9
D gene: TRBD1
J gene: TRBJ2-7
CDR3 DNA: TGTGCCAGCAGCGACCGGGACAGCAGATCCTACGAGCAGTACTTC
CDR3 protein: CASSDRDSRSYEQYF

clone size: NA
V gene: TRBV12-5
D gene: NA
J gene: TRBJ1-3
CDR3 DNA: TGTGCTAGTGGCCGATTTCCGAGCTCTGGAAACACCATATATTTT
CDR3 protein: CASGRFPSSGNTIYF

clone size: NA
V gene: TRBV4-3
D gene: TRBD1
J gene: TRBJ2-7
CDR3 DNA: TGCGCCAGCAGCCAGGACAGGTTCTCCTACGAGCAGTACTTC
CDR3 protein: CASSQDRFSYEQYF

clone size: NA
V gene: TRBV6-5
D gene: NA
J gene: TRBJ1-2
CDR3 DNA: TGTGCCAGCAAGATGGACAGAATCTATGGCTACACCTTC
CDR3 protein: CASKMDRIYGYTF

clone size: NA
V gene: TRBV21-1
D gene: NA
J gene: TRBJ2-7
CDR3 DNA: TGTGCCAGCAGCAAAAGACAGTCCTACGAGCAGTACTTC
CDR3 protein: CASSKRQSYEQYF

clone size: NA
V gene: TRBV3-1/TRBV3-2
D gene: NA
J gene: TRBJ2-1
CDR3 DNA: TGTGCCAGCAGCCAAGGGGGAGTCGGTGAGCAGTTCTTC
CDR3 protein: CASSQGGVGEQFF

clone size: few
V gene: TRBV7-9
D gene: NA
J gene: TRBJ1-4
CDR3 DNA: TGTGCCAGCAGCACCCCAGGGCCAACTAATGAAAAACTGTTTTTT
CDR3 protein: CASSTPGPTNEKLFF

clone size: NA
V gene: TRBV10-3
D gene: NA
J gene: TRBJ2-7
CDR3 DNA: TGTGCCATCAGCCAACGGGGGGGGACAGGAACTGGCGAGCAGTACTTC
CDR3 protein: CAISQRGGTGTGEQYF

clone size: NA
V gene: TRBV14
D gene: NA
J gene: TRBJ2-1
CDR3 DNA: TGTGCCAGCAGCCCGGGGCTCGGCTACAATGAGCAGTTCTTC
CDR3 protein: CASSPGLGYNEQFF

clone size: NA
V gene: TRBV2
D gene: NA
J gene: TRBJ1-1
CDR3 DNA: TGTGCCAGCAGTGGGGGGGCTCTCACTGAAGCTTTCTTT
CDR3 protein: CASSGGALTEAFF

clone size: NA
V gene: TRBV4-2
D gene: NA
J gene: TRBJ2-1
CDR3 DNA: TGTGCCAGCAGCAAGGGAGAGGGGGGCAGGTCTGATGAGCAGTTCTTC
CDR3 protein: CASSKGEGGRSDEQFF